One sample yielded the 4 T cell receptor beta chains listed below, sequenced in a study of blood T cell repertoires in COVID-19. Method: immunoSEQ multiplex PCR; TCRdb's copy keeps in-frame clones and lacks some. In the table there are 75,000 to 95,000 clones, about four fifths of which are singletons. Sequenced: peripheral blood. These receptors were obtained from a man in his 60s with acute or convalescent COVID-19.

The chain joins TRBV6-5 to TRBJ1-3; D remains unclear. The germline V and J ends were trimmed by 0 bases and 1 base, with 10 bases remaining between them. The CDR3 has 16 amino acids. Germline V gene sequence: CDR1 MNHEY, CDR2 SVGAGI. The DNA for the CDR3 is TGTGCCAGCAGTTACTCTTTCCGGGGATCTGGAAACACCATATATTTT. This gives the protein CASSYSFRGSGNTIYF.

The rearrangement uses TRBV10-3 and TRBJ1-2, with 7 bases aligning to TRBD1. Unmatched junction bases numbered 12, after V lost 7 bases and J lost 4 bases. This CDR3 spans 15 amino acids. Germline loops: CDR1 ENHRY, CDR2 SYGVKD. In DNA, the CDR3 is TGTGCCATCATGAATCCCGACAGGGCCCTCTATGGCTACACCTTC. As protein: CAIMNPDRALYGYTF.

V is TRBV5-1 and J is TRBJ1-2; 9 positions agree with TRBD1. The CDR3 spans 15 residues. CDR1 SGHRS and CDR2 YFSETQ come from the germline V gene. The J segment lost 3 bases and the V segment lost 4 bases, leaving 7 bases of the junction unmatched. The CDR3 here is CASSPDRGGYYGYTF. CDR3 sequence (DNA): TGCGCCAGCAGCCCGGACAGGGGTGGGTACTATGGCTACACCTTC.

The chain carries TRBV4-3 and TRBJ2-1, with D perhaps TRBD2 (5 bases). Germline V gene data show CDR1 as LGHNA and CDR2 as YSLEER. This CDR3 comprises 15 residues. Trimming took off 3 bases at V and 8 bases at J, with 17 bases between the two ends. The CDR3 bases are TGCGCCAGCAGCCAGGACCCTAGCTATGTCGATGAGCAGTTCTTC. It yields the protein CASSQDPSYVDEQFF.